A selection of T cell receptor beta chains follows, all from one sample in a study of blood T cell repertoires in COVID-19. Some clones are missing from TCRdb's copy, which holds only in-frame ones; the method was immunoSEQ multiplex PCR. The profile shows around 230,000 clones, roughly 85% of them singletons. Sample: peripheral blood. The receptor set was obtained from a woman aged 70-85 years with active or convalescent COVID-19. Each CDR3 is given with its conserved first and last residue. The D gene is left open where the match is weak. Only some rows state a clone size, as once, few, many or a class for expanded clones.

size | J | D | V | CDR3 | DNA
once | TRBJ1-3 | TRBD1 | TRBV11-2 | CASSSTGGSGNTIYF | TGTGCCAGCAGCTCGACAGGGGGCTCTGGAAACACCATATATTTT
. | TRBJ2-1 | . | TRBV14 | CASSSGLHNEQFF | TGTGCCAGCAGCTCGGGACTCCACAATGAGCAGTTCTTC
. | TRBJ2-4 | . | TRBV27 | CASSRGGWNIQYF | TGTGCCAGCTCAAGAGGAGGATGGAACATTCAGTACTTC
. | TRBJ1-1 | TRBD1 | TRBV11-2 | CASSPGGAGNTEAFF | TGTGCCAGCAGCCCAGGGGGCGCGGGCAACACTGAAGCTTTCTTT
. | TRBJ2-7 | . | TRBV19 | CASSADGSSYEQYF | TGTGCCAGTAGTGCTGACGGGAGCTCCTACGAGCAGTACTTC
. | TRBJ1-2 | . | TRBV5-1 | CASSPGRGSYYGYTF | TGCGCCAGCAGCCCGGGGCGGGGCTCATACTATGGCTACACCTTC
. | TRBJ1-1 | . | TRBV3-1/TRBV3-2 | CASSHPRGEAFF | TGTGCCAGCAGCCACCCTCGGGGGGAGGCTTTCTTT
. | TRBJ2-7 | . | TRBV6-4 | CATKPSPSAYEQYF | TGTGCCACCAAACCCTCCCCCAGTGCCTACGAGCAGTACTTC
. | TRBJ2-5 | TRBD1 | TRBV6-5 | CANRGQGAVETQYF | TGTGCCAACAGGGGACAGGGGGCTGTGGAGACCCAGTACTTC
. | TRBJ1-4 | . | TRBV5-1 | CASSFGGANEKLFF | TGCGCCAGCAGCTTCGGGGGGGCTAATGAAAAACTGTTTTTT
. | TRBJ2-1 | . | TRBV5-4 | CASGSSDFSNEQFF | TGTGCCAGCGGTTCTTCTGACTTTTCCAATGAGCAGTTCTTC
. | TRBJ2-7 | TRBD1 | TRBV7-2 | CASSLDRGPYEQYF | TGTGCCAGCAGCTTAGACAGGGGGCCCTACGAGCAGTACTTC
. | TRBJ2-5 | TRBD2 | TRBV9 | CASSVDPAGGGALETQYF | TGTGCCAGCAGCGTAGACCCGGCTGGCGGGGGGGCGTTAGAGACCCAGTACTTC
. | TRBJ2-3 | . | TRBV11-2 | CASSLDVEGTQYF | TGTGCCAGCAGCTTAGATGTAGAGGGCACGCAGTATTTT
. | TRBJ2-5 | . | TRBV4-1 | CASSQEPGETQYF | TGCGCCAGCAGCCAAGAACCAGGAGAGACCCAGTACTTC
. | TRBJ1-2 | . | TRBV2 | CASRAHGTTSNYGYTF | TGTGCCAGCAGGGCCCACGGGACAACATCTAACTATGGCTACACCTTC
. | TRBJ1-2 | TRBD1 | TRBV18 | CASSGGDRASLNYGYTF | TGTGCCAGCTCCGGTGGGGACAGGGCGTCGTTGAACTATGGCTACACCTTC
. | TRBJ1-2 | . | TRBV15 | CATSRDKGNAGYGYTF | TGTGCCACCAGCAGAGATAAGGGGAACGCTGGCTATGGCTACACCTTC
. | TRBJ1-5 | . | TRBV5-1 | CASSLGGLDQPQHF | TGCGCCAGCAGCTTGGGGGGGCTCGATCAGCCCCAGCATTTT
. | TRBJ2-1 | . | TRBV7-2 | CASSWQGYNEQFF | TGTGCCAGCAGCTGGCAGGGTTACAATGAGCAGTTCTTC
. | TRBJ2-7 | . | TRBV2 | CASRLNGGSYEQYF | TGTGCCAGCAGGCTCAACGGGGGCTCCTACGAGCAGTACTTC
. | TRBJ2-2 | . | TRBV7-6 | CASSLGGSGTGELFF | TGTGCCAGCAGCTTAGGGGGTAGCGGCACCGGGGAGCTGTTTTTT
. | TRBJ1-6 | TRBD1 | TRBV7-3 | CASSVTGRNSPLHF | TGTGCCAGCAGCGTGACAGGGCGAAATTCACCCCTCCACTTT
. | TRBJ1-1 | . | TRBV2 | CATSSVFQNTEAFF | TGTGCCACCTCGTCGGTCTTTCAGAACACTGAAGCTTTCTTT
. | TRBJ1-2 | TRBD1 | TRBV28 | CASSTTGTATGYTF | TGTGCCAGCAGTACAACCGGGACAGCGACTGGCTACACCTTC
. | TRBJ1-1 | . | TRBV18 | CASSPPSLMNTEAFF | TGTGCCAGCTCACCACCGAGCTTAATGAACACTGAAGCTTTCTTT
once | TRBJ1-5 | . | TRBV7-8 | CASSLYGDNQPQHF | TGTGCCAGCAGCTTATACGGGGATAATCAGCCCCAGCATTTT
. | TRBJ2-3 | TRBD2 | TRBV7-2 | CASSLVFSGGAAQYF | TGTGCCAGCAGCTTAGTCTTTAGCGGGGGGGCTGCGCAGTATTTT
. | TRBJ1-2 | . | TRBV6-1 | CASSEQTRGNTF | TGTGCCAGCAGTGAACAGACCAGAGGAAATACCTTC
. | TRBJ2-7 | . | TRBV30 | CAWSLQLSYEQYF | TGTGCCTGGTCCCTACAGCTATCCTACGAGCAGTACTTC
few | TRBJ1-1 | . | TRBV19 | CASNPTVSKNTEAFF | TGTGCCAGTAACCCGACAGTATCTAAGAACACTGAAGCTTTCTTT
. | TRBJ1-5 | . | TRBV28 | CASSLWGQPQHF | TGTGCCAGCAGTTTGTGGGGCCAGCCCCAGCATTTT
once | TRBJ2-6 | TRBD1 | TRBV29-1 | CSVEGTGGAGANVLTF | TGCAGCGTCGAAGGGACAGGGGGCGCCGGGGCCAACGTCCTGACTTTC
. | TRBJ2-1 | . | TRBV29-1 | CSSRPGSSYNEQFF | TGCAGCTCCCGACCTGGGAGCTCCTACAATGAGCAGTTCTTC
. | TRBJ2-7 | . | TRBV5-1 | CASSLTVSYEQYF | TGCGCCAGCAGCTTGACAGTTTCCTACGAGCAGTACTTC
. | TRBJ2-1 | TRBD2 | TRBV28 | CASSSMLAGGDEQFF | TGTGCCAGCAGTTCTATGCTAGCGGGAGGTGATGAGCAGTTCTTC
. | TRBJ1-1 | . | TRBV14 | CASSQFNEAFF | TGTGCCAGCAGCCAGTTTAATGAAGCTTTCTTT
. | TRBJ1-5 | TRBD1 | TRBV3-1/TRBV3-2 | CASSQRQGIQPQHF | TGTGCCAGCAGCCAACGACAGGGGATTCAGCCCCAGCATTTT
. | TRBJ1-6 | . | TRBV13 | CASSLPPRGSPLHF | TGTGCCAGCAGCTTACCCCCTCGGGGTTCACCCCTCCACTTT
. | TRBJ2-3 | . | TRBV30 | CAWWPGDTDTQYF | TGTGCCTGGTGGCCGGGAGACACAGATACGCAGTATTTT
. | TRBJ1-2 | TRBD1 | TRBV24-1 | CATSAADRGSYGYTF | TGTGCCACCAGTGCCGCGGACAGGGGAAGCTATGGCTACACCTTC
. | TRBJ1-4 | . | TRBV5-1 | CASSLLPGTNEKLFF | TGCGCCAGCAGCTTGTTACCCGGGACTAATGAAAAACTGTTTTTT
. | TRBJ1-2 | . | TRBV10-3 | CAISESGTTGSLYGYTF | TGTGCCATCAGTGAGTCCGGTACGACGGGTAGCCTCTATGGCTACACCTTC
. | TRBJ2-5 | . | TRBV5-1 | CASSLLDRQETQYF | TGCGCCAGCAGCTTGCTTGACAGACAAGAGACCCAGTACTTC
. | TRBJ2-3 | TRBD2 | TRBV6-2/TRBV6-3 | CASSPPTSSDTQYF | TGTGCCAGCAGTCCCCCGACTAGCTCAGATACGCAGTATTTT
. | TRBJ1-3 | . | TRBV5-1 | CASSPDSRPYSGNTIYF | TGCGCCAGCAGTCCAGACAGCAGACCCTACTCTGGAAACACCATATATTTT
few | TRBJ2-7 | . | TRBV24-1 | CATSSGHAGPYEQYF | TGTGCCACCTCGAGCGGTCACGCGGGACCCTACGAGCAGTACTTC
. | TRBJ2-5 | . | TRBV18 | CASSPQGRETQYF | TGTGCCAGCTCACCCCAGGGGCGAGAGACCCAGTACTTC
. | TRBJ2-2 | TRBD1 | TRBV19 | CASSLQGAGELFF | TGTGCCAGTAGCCTCCAGGGGGCCGGGGAGCTGTTTTTT
few | TRBJ2-7 | . | TRBV6-6 | CASSDTGLGTYEQYF | TGTGCCAGCAGCGACACTGGATTGGGTACCTACGAGCAGTACTTC
. | TRBJ1-6 | TRBD1 | TRBV6-1 | CASSGRQGHLLYNSPLHF | TGTGCCAGCAGTGGGAGACAGGGCCACCTTCTTTATAATTCACCCCTCCACTTT
. | TRBJ2-1 | . | TRBV9 | CASSPGARRGVLSYNEQFF | TGTGCCAGCAGCCCCGGAGCGCGCCGCGGGGTCCTCTCCTACAATGAGCAGTTCTTC
few | TRBJ1-4 | . | TRBV7-9 | CASSQSEKLFF | TGTGCCAGCAGTCAATCCGAAAAACTGTTTTTT
. | TRBJ1-1 | . | TRBV27 | CARLGLGVIMNTEAFF | TGTGCCAGGCTAGGGTTAGGGGTCATCATGAACACTGAAGCTTTCTTT